There are a few counts of the clone carrying this T cell receptor (beta chain). The sample is drawn from a study of patients and donors after allogeneic stem cell transplantation. Germline V gene data show CDR1 as DFQATT and CDR2 as SNEGSKA (reference sequence). V was clipped by 3 bases and J by 6 bases; unmatched bases: 9. CDR3 length: 14 amino acids. TCRdb fed the RT-PCR reads into MiXCR, producing one record per CDR3 protein. Among some 960,000 distinct CDR3 sequences listed, about a sixth were seen once. The gene calls are TRBV20-1 and TRBJ1-2, with 8 positions matching TRBD1. This TCR derives from a human donor who was either an allogeneic HSCT recipient or a stem cell or donor lymphocyte infusion donor (not recorded which). It is not recorded whose cells these are; they may come from a transplant donor. Sequencing was done on a sample of blood, either unsorted or a sorted T cell fraction (not recorded which). The CDR3 DNA reads TGCAGTGCTAGCAAGACAGGGGTGGCGAATGGCTACACCTTC. Translation: CSASKTGVANGYTF.